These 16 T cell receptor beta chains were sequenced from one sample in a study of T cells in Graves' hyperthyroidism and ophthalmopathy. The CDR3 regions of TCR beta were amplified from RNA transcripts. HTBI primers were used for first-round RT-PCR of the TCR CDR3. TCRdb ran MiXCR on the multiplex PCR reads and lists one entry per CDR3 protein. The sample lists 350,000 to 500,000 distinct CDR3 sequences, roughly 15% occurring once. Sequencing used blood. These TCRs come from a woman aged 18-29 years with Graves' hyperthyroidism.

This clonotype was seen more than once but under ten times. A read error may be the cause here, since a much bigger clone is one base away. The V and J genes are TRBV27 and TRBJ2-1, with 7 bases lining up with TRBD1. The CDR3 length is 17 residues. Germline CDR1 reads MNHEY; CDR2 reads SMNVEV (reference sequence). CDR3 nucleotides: TGTGCCAGCAGTCCCAAGAGTCCCGGGACAGCCTACAATGAGCGGTTCTTC. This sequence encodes CASSPKSPGTAYNERFF.

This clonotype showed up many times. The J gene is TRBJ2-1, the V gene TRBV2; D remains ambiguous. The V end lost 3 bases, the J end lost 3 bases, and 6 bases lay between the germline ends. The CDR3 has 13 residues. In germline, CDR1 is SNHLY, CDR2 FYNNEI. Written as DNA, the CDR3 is TGTGCCAGCAGTGATTGGAACTACAATGAGCAGTTCTTC. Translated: CASSDWNYNEQFF. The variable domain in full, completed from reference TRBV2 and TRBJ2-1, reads EPEVTQTPSHQVTQMGQEVILRCVPISNHLYFYWYRQILGQKVEFLVSFYNNEISEKSEIFDDQFSVERPDGSNFTLKIRSTKLEDSAMYFCASSDWNYNEQFFGPGTRLTVL.

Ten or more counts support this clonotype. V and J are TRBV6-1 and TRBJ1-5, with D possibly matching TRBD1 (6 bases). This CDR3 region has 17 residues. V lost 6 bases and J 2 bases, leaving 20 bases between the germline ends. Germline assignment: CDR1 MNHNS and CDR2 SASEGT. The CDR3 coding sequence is TGTGCCAGCAGCGAGACCCAGGGGTATTCAGGCAATCAGCCCCAGCATTTT. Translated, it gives CASSETQGYSGNQPQHF.

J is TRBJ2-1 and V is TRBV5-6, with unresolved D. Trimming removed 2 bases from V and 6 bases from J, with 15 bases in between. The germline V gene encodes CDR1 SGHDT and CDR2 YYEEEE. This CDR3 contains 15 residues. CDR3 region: CASSFDAPPPNEQFF. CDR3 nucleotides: TGTGCCAGCAGCTTCGATGCGCCCCCCCCCAATGAGCAGTTCTTC.

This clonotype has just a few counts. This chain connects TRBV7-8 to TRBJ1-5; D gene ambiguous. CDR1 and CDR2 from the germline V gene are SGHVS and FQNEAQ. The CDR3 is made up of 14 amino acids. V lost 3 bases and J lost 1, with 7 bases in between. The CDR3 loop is CASSLAYSNQPQHF. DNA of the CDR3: TGTGCCAGCAGCTTGGCGTACAGCAATCAGCCCCAGCATTTT.

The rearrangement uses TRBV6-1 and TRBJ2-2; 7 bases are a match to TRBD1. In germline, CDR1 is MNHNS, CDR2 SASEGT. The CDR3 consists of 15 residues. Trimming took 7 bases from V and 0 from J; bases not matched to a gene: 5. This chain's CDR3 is CASTRDRSNTGELFF. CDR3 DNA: TGTGCCAGCACTAGGGACAGATCGAACACCGGGGAGCTGTTTTTT.

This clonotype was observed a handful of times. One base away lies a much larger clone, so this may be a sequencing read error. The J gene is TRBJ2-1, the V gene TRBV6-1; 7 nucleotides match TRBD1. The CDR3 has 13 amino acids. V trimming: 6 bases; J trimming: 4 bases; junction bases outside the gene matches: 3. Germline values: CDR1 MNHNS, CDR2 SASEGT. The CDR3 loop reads CASSGDRYNEQFF. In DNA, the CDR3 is TGTGCCAGCAGCGGGGACAGATACAATGAGCAGTTCTTC.

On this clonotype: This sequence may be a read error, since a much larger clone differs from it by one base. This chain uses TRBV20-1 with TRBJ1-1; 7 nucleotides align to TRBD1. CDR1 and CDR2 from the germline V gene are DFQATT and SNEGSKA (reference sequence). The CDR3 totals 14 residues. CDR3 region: CSARDRGQVGEALF. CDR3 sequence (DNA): TGCAGTGCTAGAGATCGAGGACAGGTCGGTGAAGCTCTCTTT.

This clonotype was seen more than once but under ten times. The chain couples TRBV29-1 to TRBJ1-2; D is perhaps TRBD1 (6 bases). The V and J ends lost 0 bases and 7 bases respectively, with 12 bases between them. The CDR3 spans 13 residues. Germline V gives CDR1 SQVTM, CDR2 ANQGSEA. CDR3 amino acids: CSVEDRAGAGYTF. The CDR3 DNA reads TGCAGCGTTGAAGACAGGGCAGGGGCTGGCTACACCTTC. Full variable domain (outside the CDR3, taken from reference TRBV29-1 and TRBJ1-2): SAVISQKPSRDICQRGTSLTIQCQVDSQVTMMFWYRQQPGQSLTLIATANQGSEATYESGFVIDKFPISRPNLTFSTLTVSNMSPEDSSIYLCSVEDRAGAGYTFGSGTRLTVV.

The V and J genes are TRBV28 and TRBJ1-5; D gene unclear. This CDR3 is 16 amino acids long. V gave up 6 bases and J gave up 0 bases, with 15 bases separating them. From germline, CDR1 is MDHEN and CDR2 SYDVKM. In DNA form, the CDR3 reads TGTGCCAGCAGAGCCCCGACCGGAGATAGCAATCAGCCCCAGCATTTT. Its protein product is CASRAPTGDSNQPQHF.

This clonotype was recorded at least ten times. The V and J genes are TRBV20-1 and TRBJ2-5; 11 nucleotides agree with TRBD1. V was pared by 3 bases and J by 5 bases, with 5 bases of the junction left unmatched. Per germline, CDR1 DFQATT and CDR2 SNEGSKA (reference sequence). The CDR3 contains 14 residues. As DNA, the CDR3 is TGCAGTGCTAGGGACAGGGGGCGATTCGAGACCCAGTACTTC. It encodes CSARDRGRFETQYF.

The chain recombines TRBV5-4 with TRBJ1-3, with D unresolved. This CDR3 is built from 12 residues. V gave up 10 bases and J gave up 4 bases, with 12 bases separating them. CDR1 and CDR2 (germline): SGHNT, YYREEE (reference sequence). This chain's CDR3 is CAPHERGNTIYF. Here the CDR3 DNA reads TGTGCCCCCCACGAGCGGGGAAACACCATATATTTT. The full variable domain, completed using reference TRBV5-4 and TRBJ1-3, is ETGVTQSPTHLIKTRGQQVTLRCSSQSGHNTVSWYQQALGQGPQFIFQYYREEENGRGNFPPRFSGLQFPNYSSELNVNALELDDSALYLCAPHERGNTIYFGEGSWLTVV.

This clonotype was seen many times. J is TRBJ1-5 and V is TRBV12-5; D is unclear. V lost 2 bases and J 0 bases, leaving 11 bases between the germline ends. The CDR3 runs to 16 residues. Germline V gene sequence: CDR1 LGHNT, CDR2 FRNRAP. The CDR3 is CASGLSPSNSNQPQHF. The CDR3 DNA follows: TGTGCTAGTGGTTTGTCCCCCTCTAATAGCAATCAGCCCCAGCATTTT.

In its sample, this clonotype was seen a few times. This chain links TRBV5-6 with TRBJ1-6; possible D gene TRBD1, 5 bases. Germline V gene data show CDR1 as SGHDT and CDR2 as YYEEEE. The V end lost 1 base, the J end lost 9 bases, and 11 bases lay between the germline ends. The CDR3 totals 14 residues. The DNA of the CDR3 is TGTGCCAGCAGCTTGTTGGGGGGGAGTTCACCCCTCCACTTT. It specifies CASSLLGGSSPLHF.

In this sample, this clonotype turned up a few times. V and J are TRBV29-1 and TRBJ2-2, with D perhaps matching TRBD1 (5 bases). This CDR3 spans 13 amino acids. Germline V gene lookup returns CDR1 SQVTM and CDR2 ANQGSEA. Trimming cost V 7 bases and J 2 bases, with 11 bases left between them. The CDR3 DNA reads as TGCAGCGGGCGGACATCTAACACCGGGGAGCTGTTTTTT. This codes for CSGRTSNTGELFF.

CDR3 amino acids: CSAESRTGVRELFF. DNA for the CDR3: TGCAGCGCCGAGTCTCGGACAGGGGTGCGGGAACTGTTTTTT. This rearrangement joins TRBV29-1 to TRBJ1-4, with 9 bases matching TRBD1. V dropped 7 bases and J dropped 12; count of bases not matched to a gene: 15. CDR3 length: 14 residues. Germline V gene lookup returns CDR1 SQVTM and CDR2 ANQGSEA.